The entry that follows covers one TCR beta chain sequence. The record originates from a study of T-cell memory formation after mild COVID-19. The overall study: Largely donor-specific sequence clusters came from a couple of donors.

Constant-segment primers served in 5'RACE that generated TCR alpha and TCR beta cDNA libraries bearing sample barcodes and UMIs. Each CDR3 protein is one row after TCRdb ran MiXCR on the 5' RACE reads. The top ten clones hold about 22% of a sample with roughly 300,000 distinct CDR3 sequences, over 7% of them seen once. V lost 8 bases, J lost 7 bases, and 9 bases stayed unmatched. The germline CDR1 and CDR2 sequences are SGHTA and FQGNSA. The CDR3 spans 13 residues. The TCR was taken from a young man who had mild COVID-19 (a few samples of this study predate the infection). Cell type and time point are not known. Sequences were obtained from PBMCs or a T cell subset sorted from them (not recorded which). The V gene is TRBV7-2, the J gene TRBJ2-3; 7 positions agree with TRBD2. CDR3 in amino acids: CASLMGGSNTQYF. The CDR3 bases are TGTGCCAGCCTAATGGGGGGGTCCAATACGCAGTATTTT.